The 19 T cell receptor beta chains given below trace back to one sample, sequenced in a study of breast tumors, draining lymph nodes, adjacent tissues. TCRdb reanalysed the multiplex PCR reads using MiXCR and keeps one entry per CDR3 protein. Here the sample spans more than 200,000 distinct CDR3 sequences, about 34% being singletons. The lymph nodes were axillary draining lymph nodes from breast cancer patients. Sequencing was done on a sample of axillary lymph node tissue. The receptors here all came from a female donor with breast cancer. Some clones in this sample may be carry-over from other donors' samples.

This clonotype was seen ten or more times. This chain joins TRBV6-6 and TRBJ1-2; D is possibly TRBD1 (6 bases). V lost 5 bases and J 1 base, leaving 14 bases between the germline ends. CDR1 is MNHNY and CDR2 is SVGAGI in the germline V gene (reference sequence). The CDR3 is 15 residues long. The chain's CDR3 is CASSHPQGSNYGYTF. Here the CDR3 DNA reads TGTGCCAGCAGTCACCCACAGGGCAGTAACTATGGCTACACCTTC.

This clonotype has only a few counts. The chain joins TRBV6-1 to TRBJ2-7; 7 bases are a match to TRBD1. With 6 bases clipped from V and 5 bases from J, the junction kept 10 bases outside the gene matches. Per the germline V gene, CDR1 is MNHNS and CDR2 is SASEGT. The CDR3 contains 14 residues. DNA for the CDR3: TGTGCCAGCAGGCCCACCCGACAGGGAAACGAGCAGTACTTC. This sequence encodes CASRPTRQGNEQYF.

The table lists this clonotype with many counts. The J gene is TRBJ1-2, the V gene TRBV28; tentatively, D is TRBD1 (6 bases). CDR1 MDHEN and CDR2 SYDVKM come from the germline V gene. Trimming left V 5 bases short and J 7 bases short, with 11 bases between. The CDR3 consists of 12 residues. CDR3 in DNA: TGTGCCAGCAGTACGGACAGTCGTGGCTACACCTTC. This encodes CASSTDSRGYTF.

This clonotype was observed many times. This rearrangement joins TRBV14 to TRBJ1-2, with D perhaps matching TRBD1 (5 bases). V was shortened by 1 base and J by 8 bases, with 14 bases between the two germline ends. CDR3 length: 14 amino acids. Germline CDR1 SGHDN, CDR2 FVKESK. This CDR3 reads CASSQAPSGLGYTF. CDR3 bases: TGTGCCAGCAGCCAAGCTCCTTCAGGGTTGGGCTACACCTTC. Looking up the rest from reference TRBV14 and TRBJ1-2 gives the full variable domain: EAGVTQFPSHSVIEKGQTVTLRCDPISGHDNLYWYRRVMGKEIKFLLHFVKESKQDESGMPNNRFLAERTGGTYSTLKVQPAELEDSGVYFCASSQAPSGLGYTFGSGTRLTVV.

In its sample, this clonotype was seen many times. V and J are TRBV15 and TRBJ2-7; no clear D gene. Trimming took off 0 bases at V and 6 bases at J, with 12 bases between the two ends. Per germline, CDR1 LNHNV and CDR2 YYDKDF (reference sequence). CDR3 length: 14 residues. The CDR3 DNA sequence: TGTGCCACCAGCAGAGATTTTAGCCGAAGCGAGCAGTACTTC. As protein: CATSRDFSRSEQYF. Looking up the rest from reference TRBV15 and TRBJ2-7 gives the full variable domain: DAMVIQNPRYQVTQFGKPVTLSCSQTLNHNVMYWYQQKSSQAPKLLFHYYDKDFNNEADTPDNFQSRRPNTSFCFLDIRSPGLGDTAMYLCATSRDFSRSEQYFGPGTRLTVT.

This clonotype was seen at least ten times. This chain joins TRBV5-8 and TRBJ2-7, with D perhaps matching TRBD2 (5 bases). The CDR3 runs 13 residues. The germline CDR1 and CDR2 sequences are SGHTS and YDEGEE. V was pared by 4 bases and J by 5 bases, with 13 bases between. The CDR3 sequence: CASSRAGLHEQYF. CDR3 in DNA: TGTGCCAGCAGCCGGGCGGGTCTCCACGAGCAGTACTTC.

Details on this clonotype: The CDR3 end shows no conserved phenylalanine or tryptophan, and so a read error is likely. The chain has TRBV7-2 and TRBJ2-5; D may be TRBD1 (6 bases). Germline V gene data show CDR1 as SGHTA and CDR2 as FQGNSA. V dropped 2 bases and J dropped 9 bases, with 13 bases sitting between them. The CDR3 length is 13 residues. The CDR3 is CASSLYRVEAQYL. The CDR3 nucleotides are TGTGCCAGCAGCTTATACAGGGTTGAGGCCCAGTACTTA.

In regard to this clonotype: A junction end diverges from the germline sequence, so it may reflect a read error. The V call is TRBV27, the J call TRBJ1-2; D is perhaps TRBD1 (5 bases). The CDR3 loop spans 15 amino acids. In germline, CDR1 is MNHEY, CDR2 SMNVEV (reference sequence). The CDR3 sequence is CAGSSNQGWGYGYTF. The CDR3 region has the DNA TGTGCCGGCAGTTCCAACCAGGGATGGGGCTATGGCTACACCTTC.

This clonotype was counted at least ten times. The CDR3 protein is CASSGVWGRETQYF. CDR3 DNA: TGTGCCAGCAGTGGAGTTTGGGGCCGAGAGACCCAGTACTTC. The chain employs TRBV6-1 and TRBJ2-5; maybe TRBD1 (5 bases). CDR1 is MNHNS and CDR2 is SASEGT in the germline V gene. V lost 4 bases and J 4 bases, leaving 13 bases between the germline ends. This CDR3 has 14 amino acids.

This clonotype was seen ten or more times. V and J are TRBV30 and TRBJ2-7; no clear D. From germline, CDR1 is GTSNPN and CDR2 SVGIG (reference sequence). This CDR3 contains 13 residues. Deletions cut 1 base from V and 3 bases from J, with 10 bases between. The CDR3 sequence: CAWSGSLIYEQYF. CDR3 bases: TGTGCCTGGAGTGGAAGTCTAATCTACGAGCAGTACTTC.

A note on this clonotype: A read error is likely, as this CDR3 ends without the conserved phenylalanine or tryptophan. This chain uses TRBV20-1 with TRBJ2-3; TRBD2 aligns across 8 bases. This CDR3 has 19 amino acids. J gave up 4 bases and V 4 bases, and 22 bases lay outside the gene matches. CDR1 and CDR2 from the germline V gene are DFQATT and SNEGSKA (reference sequence). The CDR3 sequence is CSATMRTGTSSFSADTQYS. In DNA form, the CDR3 reads TGCAGTGCTACGATGCGTACCGGGACTAGTAGCTTTAGCGCAGATACGCAGTATTCT.

The chain combines TRBV19 with TRBJ2-3; the match to TRBD2 covers 7 bases. Germline trimming cut 6 bases from V and 0 bases from J; bases unmatched to any gene: 6. The CDR3 consists of 15 residues. The germline V gene has CDR1 LNHDA and CDR2 SQIVND (reference sequence). CDR3 amino acids: CASSILATSTDTQYF. The DNA of the CDR3 is TGTGCCAGTAGCATACTAGCGACTAGCACAGATACGCAGTATTTT. Full variable domain (remainder filled in from reference TRBV19 and TRBJ2-3): DGGITQSPKYLFRKEGQNVTLSCEQNLNHDAMYWYRQDPGQGLRLIYYSQIVNDFQKGDIAEGYSVSREKKESFPLTVTSAQKNPTAFYLCASSILATSTDTQYFGPGTRLTVL.

This clonotype has ten or more counts. The rearrangement links TRBV6-5 to TRBJ1-2, with TRBD1 identical over 8 bases. This CDR3 has 13 residues. CDR1 MNHEY and CDR2 SVGAGI come from the germline V gene. V was pared by 5 bases and J by 6 bases, with 5 bases of the junction left unmatched. The CDR3 loop reads CASSKTGVDGYTF. The CDR3 coding sequence is TGTGCCAGCAGTAAGACAGGGGTCGATGGCTACACCTTC.

This chain links TRBV12-3 or TRBV12-4 with TRBJ2-3; 10 bases are shared with TRBD2. CDR3 length equals 14 residues. The V gene end was trimmed by 5 bases and the J gene end by 8 bases; junction bases not matched to a gene: 7. CDR3 sequence (DNA): TGTGCCAGCAGTCCGACTAGCGGGCGGGCTACGCAGTATTTT. As protein: CASSPTSGRATQYF.

The gene calls are TRBV27 and TRBJ2-7; 10 bases are shared with TRBD1. Germline-derived CDR1 and CDR2 are MNHEY and SMNVEV (reference sequence). CDR3 length equals 15 residues. The junction had 12 bases not matched to a gene; V was cut back by 6 bases and J by 7 bases. Here the CDR3 reads CASSGAGTGADEQYF. For the CDR3, the DNA is TGTGCCAGCAGCGGAGCCGGGACAGGGGCTGATGAGCAGTACTTC.

Ten or more counts support this clonotype. The chain is built from TRBV19 and TRBJ2-5, with TRBD1 as a possible D gene (6 bases). Germline values: CDR1 LNHDA, CDR2 SQIVND (reference sequence). The CDR3 is 13 amino acids. V lost 4 bases to trimming and J lost 5 bases, with 11 bases between them. The CDR3 sequence is CASSKGVVETQYF. Here the CDR3 DNA reads TGTGCCAGTAGTAAGGGGGTGGTGGAGACCCAGTACTTC.

This clonotype was seen at least ten times. This chain uses TRBV30 with TRBJ1-6; TRBD1 might be the D (6 bases). This CDR3 spans 14 amino acids. In germline, CDR1 is GTSNPN, CDR2 SVGIG (reference sequence). V was trimmed by 7 bases and J by 9 bases, leaving 19 bases between them. CDR3 residues: CAFSRTDPSSPLHF. The CDR3 region has the DNA TGTGCCTTTTCTCGGACAGACCCCTCTTCACCCCTCCACTTT.

This clonotype was observed many times. The V call is TRBV3-1, the J call TRBJ2-1; 9 bases match TRBD2. V gave up 1 base and J gave up 7 bases; unmatched junction bases: 8. Germline V gene lookup returns CDR1 LGHDT and CDR2 YNNKEL (reference sequence). The CDR3 covers 16 residues. CDR3 sequence (DNA): TGTGCCAGCAGCCAAGGGGGCGGGAGGGGCAGGAATGAGCAGTTCTTC. It yields the protein CASSQGGGRGRNEQFF.

This clonotype was seen at least ten times. The rearrangement joins TRBV7-2 to TRBJ2-7; 8 nucleotides match TRBD2. Unmatched junction bases numbered 8, after V lost 9 bases and J lost 4 bases. Germline CDR1 is SGHTA and CDR2 is FQGNSA. This CDR3 is 13 amino acids long. CDR3 residues: CASNSGNIYEQYF. For the CDR3, the DNA is TGTGCCAGTAATAGCGGGAATATATACGAGCAGTACTTC. The full variable domain, rest sourced from reference TRBV7-2 and TRBJ2-7, is GAGVSQSPSNKVTEKGKDVELRCDPISGHTALYWYRQSLGQGLEFLIYFQGNSAPDKSGLPSDRFSAERTGGSVSTLTIQRTQQEDSAVYLCASNSGNIYEQYFGPGTRLTVT.